This entry is about one T cell receptor beta chain. No antigen is known for it. Other DNA sequences in the same sample also yield this CDR3. Sequencing used immunoSEQ multiplex PCR; TCRdb keeps in-frame clones, though not all of them. This table has over 700,000 clones, 72% appearing once. Healthy HIV-negative adults with no recent acute infections or vaccinations were recruited as donors. This record belongs to a study of shared clonotypes between healthy human individuals. General study findings and limits: Relative to clonotypes present in all four donors, those not shared had lower generation probabilities. Among donors, clonotype sharing was expected to be affected by sequencing depth. Sharing across a few donors was seen in 5% to 5.5% of naive CD4 clonotypes.

V trimming: 3 bases; J trimming: 4 bases; junction bases outside the gene matches: 3. This CDR3 region has 14 residues. The germline CDR1 and CDR2 sequences are LNHDA and SQIVND (reference sequence). The TCR sequence derives from a young woman in good health. The V and J genes are TRBV19 and TRBJ2-7; 10 positions match TRBD1. Sequencing was done on a sample of memory CD4+ T cells sorted from blood. Subset here: CD45RA-negative fraction. CDR3 nucleotides: TGTGCCAGTAGTATTGGGGACAGGGGTTACGAGCAGTACTTC. Its translation is CASSIGDRGYEQYF.